Following are 8 T cell receptor beta chains from one sample sequenced in a study of T cells in Graves' hyperthyroidism and ophthalmopathy. The TCR beta CDR3 regions underwent amplification using RNA transcripts as the source. TCR CDR3 regions were first amplified by RT-PCR with HTBI primers. TCRdb recomputed calls from the multiplex PCR reads with MiXCR, one row per CDR3 protein. Altogether hundreds of thousands of distinct CDR3 sequences are present, over 10% being singletons, with the ten largest covering roughly 8.3%. Source material: blood. The receptors were gathered from a woman aged 18-30 years with Graves' hyperthyroidism.

About this clonotype: This may be a read error: a much more frequent sequence differs by one nucleotide. No conserved phenylalanine or tryptophan is present at the end of the CDR3, so a read error is the likely explanation. V is TRBV20-1 and J is TRBJ2-7; 12 bases align to TRBD2. Per the germline V gene, CDR1 is DFQATT and CDR2 is SNEGSKA (reference sequence). This CDR3 has 13 amino acids. Trimming at V came to 6 bases and at J to 6 bases, leaving 6 bases not matched to a gene. CDR3 DNA: TGCAGTGCATCCGGACTAGCGGGATTCGAGCAGTACATC. It translates to CSASGLAGFEQYI.

There are many counts of this clonotype. The rearrangement joins TRBV7-2 to TRBJ2-1; perhaps TRBD2 as D (5 bases). The V gene lost 0 bases and the J gene lost 7 bases, with 7 bases spanning the gap. Per the germline V gene, CDR1 is SGHTA and CDR2 is FQGNSA. This CDR3 spans 13 amino acids. The CDR3 region has the DNA TGTGCCAGCAGCTTAGCCTCGGGGAATGAGCAGTTCTTC. This codes for CASSLASGNEQFF.

This clonotype was counted at least ten times. This chain uses TRBV6-1 with TRBJ2-3; D remains ambiguous. CDR1 is MNHNS and CDR2 is SASEGT in the germline V gene. This CDR3 is 14 amino acids long. V was shortened by 1 base and J by 1 base, with 6 bases between the two germline ends. The CDR3 loop reads CASSEGQGTDTQYF. In DNA, the CDR3 is TGTGCCAGCAGTGAAGGCCAGGGCACAGATACGCAGTATTTT.

The V and J genes are TRBV13 and TRBJ2-7; 7 bases match TRBD1. The CDR3 consists of 13 residues. CDR1 and CDR2 (germline): PRHDT, FYEKMQ (reference sequence). With V trimmed by 5 bases and J by 3 bases, 4 bases remained unmatched. Here the CDR3 DNA reads TGTGCCAGCAGCGGGACAGATATCTACGAGCAGTACTTC. It is translated as CASSGTDIYEQYF.

This clonotype was detected ten times or more. The chain couples TRBV20-1 to TRBJ1-5; D not resolved. CDR3 size: 15 residues. The germline V and J ends were trimmed by 0 bases and 5 bases, with 14 bases remaining between them. The germline V gene has CDR1 DFQATT and CDR2 SNEGSKA (reference sequence). The CDR3 DNA sequence: TGCAGTGCTAGAGATTGGTTAGGCGCAGATCAGCCCCAGCATTTT. Its translation is CSARDWLGADQPQHF.

This clonotype was found many times. The CDR3 region has the DNA TGCAGTGCTAGACGGGGCGGGGCCGAGTCTTTCTTT. Amino acid sequence: CSARRGGAESFF. The chain combines TRBV20-1 with TRBJ1-1; D perhaps matches TRBD1 (5 bases). The ends were cut back, 2 bases at V and 12 bases at J, with 16 bases in the middle. The CDR3 length is 12 residues. Germline CDR1 DFQATT, CDR2 SNEGSKA (reference sequence).

V usage is TRBV11-2 and J usage is TRBJ2-7, with TRBD2 as a possible D gene (6 bases). This CDR3 has 15 residues. Germline V lookup: CDR1 SGHAT, CDR2 FQNNGV. V was trimmed by 5 bases and J by 3 bases, leaving 17 bases between them. In nucleotides, the CDR3 is TGTGCCAGCAGCATAATCCGGGACTCCTTCTACGAGCAGTACTTC. Amino acid sequence: CASSIIRDSFYEQYF.

This clonotype has ten or more counts. The V call is TRBV7-9, the J call TRBJ2-1; D unclear. Trimming took off 2 bases at V and 8 bases at J, with 1 base between the two ends. CDR3 length equals 10 residues. Germline V CDR1 and CDR2: SEHNR, FQNEAQ (reference sequence). The CDR3 spells CASSLHEQFF. In DNA form, the CDR3 reads TGTGCCAGCAGCTTACATGAGCAGTTCTTC.